The present entry profiles one T cell receptor (beta chain) with its context. The germline V and J ends were trimmed by 0 bases and 13 bases, with 10 bases remaining between them. CDR3 size: 12 residues. The germline CDR1 and CDR2 sequences are SGHRS and YFSETQ. This sample was taken from a study of cytomegalovirus exposure and HLA in healthy donors. The data were produced by immunoSEQ multiplex PCR, yet TCRdb's version contains in-frame clones alone and is incomplete. The sample lists some 110,000 clones; less than 90% were seen once. The chain combines TRBV5-1 with TRBJ1-4; D is unclear. The sample was PBMCs. The receptor was derived from a man in his late teens or twenties in good health and CMV-seropositive. CDR3 sequence (DNA): TGCGCCAGCAGCTTGGATGCGGGGAGACTGTTTTTT. Protein sequence: CASSLDAGRLFF.